This is a list of T cell receptor beta chains from one sample in a study of blood T cell repertoires in COVID-19. The table came from immunoSEQ multiplex PCR; TCRdb's copy has only in-frame clones and leaves some out. Seen here are a few hundred thousand clones, around 87% observed once, and the top ten hold 5.5% to 7.5%. Sequences were obtained from peripheral blood. The receptors were sampled from a woman in her 70s with active or convalescent COVID-19. Both conserved end residues are part of each CDR3. D genes are given only for firm matches. Expanded clones get a size class; other rows say once, few or many, or leave the size out.

TRBJ1-5 - 16 - TRBV6-1 TGTGCCAGCAGTGAATCGTTGGTGAGGAGCAATCAGCCCCAGCATTTT CASSESLVRSNQPQHF
TRBJ1-2 - 16 - TRBV19 TGTGCCAGTAGTCTCCGGGGGGGAAAATCTAACTATGGCTACACCTTC CASSLRGGKSNYGYTF
TRBJ2-7 - 15 TRBD1 TRBV6-5 TGTGCCAGCAGTTCACTCAGGGGGTTCTCCTACGAGCAGTACTTC CASSSLRGFSYEQYF
TRBJ2-3 - 12 - TRBV11-2 TGTGCCAGCAGCTTAGGCGCGGATACGCAGTATTTT CASSLGADTQYF
TRBJ2-7 - 15 TRBD2 TRBV14 TGTGCCAGCAGCCCCGGGAGCGGGAAATCCTACGAGCAGTACTTC CASSPGSGKSYEQYF
TRBJ2-3 - 14 - TRBV11-3 TGTGCCAGCAGCTTGGACACAAGCACAGATACGCAGTATTTT CASSLDTSTDTQYF
TRBJ2-3 - 13 TRBD1 TRBV7-9 TGTGCCAGCAGCAGGACAGGGTCTGATACGCAGTATTTT CASSRTGSDTQYF
TRBJ2-5 - 15 - TRBV14 TGTGCCAGCAGCCAAGTCGGGGGGCCCGAAGAGACCCAGTACTTC CASSQVGGPEETQYF
TRBJ2-7 - 16 TRBD2 TRBV7-6 TGTGCCAGCAGCATCGGGAGAGCGGGGGGCCCCTACGAGCAGTACTTC CASSIGRAGGPYEQYF
TRBJ1-4 - 13 - TRBV5-8 TGTGCCAGCAGCTTCCCCGGCGCCGGGAAACTGTTTTTT CASSFPGAGKLFF
TRBJ2-2 medium-sized 16 - TRBV6-2/TRBV6-3 TGTGCCAGCAGTTCGCCCGCGGGGACCCACACCGGGGAGCTGTTTTTT CASSSPAGTHTGELFF
TRBJ2-3 - 15 TRBD2 TRBV11-2 TGTGCCAGCTTCACCACCCGGGGGGGCACAGATACGCAGTATTTT CASFTTRGGTDTQYF
TRBJ1-1 - 16 - TRBV6-5 TGTGCCAGCAGTTACTACCCGCAGGGGATTCGGACTGAAGCTTTCTTT CASSYYPQGIRTEAFF
TRBJ1-6 - 15 TRBD1 TRBV6-2/TRBV6-3 TGTGCCAGCAGTTTGTCGGGACAGGGGAATTCACCCCTCCACTTT CASSLSGQGNSPLHF
TRBJ1-4 - 15 - TRBV5-1 TGCGCCAGCAGTTTCCTACAGGGAAATACGGAAAAACTGTTTTTT CASSFLQGNTEKLFF
TRBJ1-1 - 16 - TRBV25-1 TGTGCCAGCAGTGATCAAAAAACCCGGGGGGGCACTGAAGCTTTCTTT CASSDQKTRGGTEAFF
TRBJ1-3 - 18 - TRBV5-5 TGTGCCAGCAGCTTCGACTGGACAGCCCGAAACTCTGGAAACACCATATATTTT CASSFDWTARNSGNTIYF
TRBJ1-1 - 19 TRBD1 TRBV6-4 TGTGCCAGCAGTGTCCCTCCGACGCCGGGACAGGGTTTTGGTCCTGAAGCTTTCTTT CASSVPPTPGQGFGPEAFF